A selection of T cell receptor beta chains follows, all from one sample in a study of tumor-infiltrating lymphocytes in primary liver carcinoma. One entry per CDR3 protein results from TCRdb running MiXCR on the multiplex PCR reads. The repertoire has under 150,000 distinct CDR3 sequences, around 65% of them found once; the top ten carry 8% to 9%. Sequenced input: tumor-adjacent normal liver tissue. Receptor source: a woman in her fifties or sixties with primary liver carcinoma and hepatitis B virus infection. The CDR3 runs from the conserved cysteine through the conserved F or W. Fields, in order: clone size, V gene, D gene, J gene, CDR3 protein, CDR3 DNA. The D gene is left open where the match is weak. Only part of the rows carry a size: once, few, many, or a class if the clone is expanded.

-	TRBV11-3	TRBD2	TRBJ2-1	CASSNHTTSGVSPDEQFF	TGTGCCAGTAGCAACCACACGACTAGCGGGGTGTCCCCCGATGAACAGTTCTTC
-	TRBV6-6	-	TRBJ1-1	CASSYGDRTEAFF	TGTGCCAGCAGTTACGGGGATAGAACTGAAGCTTTCTTT
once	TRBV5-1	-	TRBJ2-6	CASRPLTEGASGANVLTF	TGCGCCAGCAGGCCGTTGACAGAGGGCGCATCTGGGGCCAACGTCCTGACTTTC
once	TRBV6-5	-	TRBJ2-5	CASRRAQVSETQYF	TGTGCCAGCCGGAGGGCGCAGGTATCGGAGACCCAGTACTTC
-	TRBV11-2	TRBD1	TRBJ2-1	CASNLRRQGRVNGQFF	TGTGCCAGCAACTTGAGGCGACAGGGTAGGGTGAATGGGCAGTTCTTC
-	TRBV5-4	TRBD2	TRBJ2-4	CAGSYAGDNKNIQYF	TGTGCCGGCAGCTATGCGGGAGACAACAAGAACATTCAGTACTTC
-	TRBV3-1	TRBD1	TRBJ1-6	CASSQITLTGRVSPLHF	TGTGCCAGCAGCCAAATTACGTTGACAGGGCGGGTTTCACCCCTCCACTTT
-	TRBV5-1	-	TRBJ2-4	CTSSLMAWGEAKNIQYF	TGCACCAGTAGCTTGATGGCATGGGGTGAGGCCAAAAACATTCAGTACTTC
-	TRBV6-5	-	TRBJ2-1	CASGPQPNEQFF	TGTGCAAGCGGCCCACAGCCCAATGAGCAATTCTTC
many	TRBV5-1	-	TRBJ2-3	CASSAMRYSGDTQYF	TGCGCCAGCAGCGCGATGCGTTATAGCGGAGATACGCAGTATTTT
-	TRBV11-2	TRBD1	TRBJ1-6	CPSSYRDRNNSPFHF	TGTCCCAGCAGCTACCGGGACAGGAATAATTCACCCTTCCACTTT
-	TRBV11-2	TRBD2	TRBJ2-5	CASSYSPGSGRESQYF	TGTGCCAGCAGCTACTCCCCTGGTAGCGGGAGGGAGTCCCAATACTTC
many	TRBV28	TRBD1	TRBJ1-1	CASTNSGQTNTEAFF	TGTGCCAGCACCAACTCGGGACAGACGAACACTGAAGCTTTCTTT
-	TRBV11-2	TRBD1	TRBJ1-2	CASSLDLQGAMRGYTF	TGTGCCAGCAGCTTAGACCTACAGGGGGCGATGAGGGGCTACACCTTC
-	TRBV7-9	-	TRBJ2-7	CASSLLKGEQYF	TGTGCCAGCAGCTTATTAAAGGGGGAGCAGTACTTC
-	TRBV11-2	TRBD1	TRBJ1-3	CAGSSCPDRGAYSGNTIYF	TGTGCCGGCAGCTCATGCCCGGACAGGGGAGCGTACTCTGGAAACACCATATACTTT
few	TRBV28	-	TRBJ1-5	CARSLVDQPQHF	TGTGCCAGAAGTTTAGTGGATCAGCCCCAGCATTTT
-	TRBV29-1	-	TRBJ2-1	CSVGPGSVSYNGQFF	TGCAGCGTCGGACCCGGGAGTGTCTCCTACAATGGGCAGTTCTTC
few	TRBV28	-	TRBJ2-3	CASSYGLQLTDTQYF	TGTGCCAGCAGTTATGGTCTCCAGCTCACAGATACGCAGTATTTT
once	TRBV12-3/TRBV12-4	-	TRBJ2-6	CASRRLQGGINVLTF	TGTGCCAGCCGTCGACTACAGGGTGGGATCAACGTCCTGACTTTC
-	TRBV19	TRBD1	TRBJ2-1	CASIVEDRVGQFF	TGTGCCAGTATTGTAGAGGACAGGGTAGGTCAGTTCTTC
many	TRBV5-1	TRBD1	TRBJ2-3	CASSLVAGQGADTQYF	TGCGCCAGCAGCTTGGTTGCCGGACAGGGTGCAGATACGCAGTATTTT
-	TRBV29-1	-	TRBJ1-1	CSAGPQNAEAFF	TGCAGCGCAGGGCCTCAGAACGCTGAAGCTTTCTTT
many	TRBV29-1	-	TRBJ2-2	CSVVPPTGELFF	TGCAGCGTTGTTCCCCCAACCGGGGAGCTGTTTTTT
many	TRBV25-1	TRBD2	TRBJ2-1	CASSVGTSGIRNEQFF	TGTGCCAGCAGTGTGGGGACTAGCGGGATTCGCAATGAGCAGTTCTTC
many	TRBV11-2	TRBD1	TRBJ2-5	CASSTRTGGAKETQYF	TGTGCCAGCAGCACAAGAACAGGGGGCGCGAAAGAGACCCAGTACTTC
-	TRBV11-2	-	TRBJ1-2	CASSLTRSDYVYIF	TGTGCCAGCAGCTTAACTAGGTCGGACTATGTCTACATCTTC
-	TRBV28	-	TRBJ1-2	CASSLRRRDYNGYTF	TGTGCCAGCAGTTTACGCCGCCGAGACTACAATGGCTACACCTTC
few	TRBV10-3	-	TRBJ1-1	CAISEPQGLDTDAFF	TGTGCCATCAGTGAACCACAGGGTTTAGACACTGATGCTTTCTTT
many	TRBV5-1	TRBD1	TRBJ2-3	CASSPRQGDTQYF	TGCGCCAGCAGCCCTCGACAGGGAGATACGCAGTATTTT
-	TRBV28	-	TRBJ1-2	CVSSPLATLDYGYTF	TGTGTCAGCAGCCCATTGGCGACTTTGGACTATGGCTACACCTTC
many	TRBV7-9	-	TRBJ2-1	CASSLGGSRGEQFF	TGTGCCAGCAGCTTAGGAGGATCCCGGGGTGAGCAGTTCTTC
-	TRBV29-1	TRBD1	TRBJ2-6	CSVEAPSGTGDTGADVLTF	TGCAGCGTTGAAGCCCCCTCCGGGACAGGGGATACTGGAGCCGACGTCCTGACTTTC
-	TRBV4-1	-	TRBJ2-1	CAQQPNTDNEQFSGPNEQFF	TGCGCCCAGCAGCCAAACACAGACAATGAGCAGTTCTCCGGGCCCAATGAGCAGTTCTTC
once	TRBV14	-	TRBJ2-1	CASSQEIFGGVFYEQFF	TGTGCCAGCAGCCAGGAGATTTTTGGTGGGGTTTTCTATGAGCAGTTCTTC
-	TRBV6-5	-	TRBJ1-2	CASSCRDTTDGYTF	TGTGCCAGCAGTTGCCGGGACACGACCGATGGCTACACCTTC
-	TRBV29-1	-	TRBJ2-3	CSAEGARTDMQYF	TGCAGCGCCGAAGGGGCTCGTACAGATATGCAGTATTTT
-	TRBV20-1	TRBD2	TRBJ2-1	CSVSPATSGSFNEQFF	TGCAGTGTCAGCCCCGCCACTAGCGGGAGTTTCAATGAGCAGTTCTTC
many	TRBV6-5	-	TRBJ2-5	CASSYSHDLGETQYF	TGTGCCAGCAGTTACTCTCATGACCTCGGGGAGACCCAGTACTTC
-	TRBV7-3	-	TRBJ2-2	CASSSQGNTGELFF	TGTGCCAGCAGCTCCCAGGGGAACACCGGGGAGCTGTTTTTT
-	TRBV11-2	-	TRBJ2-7	CARSLTDTAYEQYF	TGTGCCAGGAGCTTAACTGACACTGCCTACGAGCAGTACTTC